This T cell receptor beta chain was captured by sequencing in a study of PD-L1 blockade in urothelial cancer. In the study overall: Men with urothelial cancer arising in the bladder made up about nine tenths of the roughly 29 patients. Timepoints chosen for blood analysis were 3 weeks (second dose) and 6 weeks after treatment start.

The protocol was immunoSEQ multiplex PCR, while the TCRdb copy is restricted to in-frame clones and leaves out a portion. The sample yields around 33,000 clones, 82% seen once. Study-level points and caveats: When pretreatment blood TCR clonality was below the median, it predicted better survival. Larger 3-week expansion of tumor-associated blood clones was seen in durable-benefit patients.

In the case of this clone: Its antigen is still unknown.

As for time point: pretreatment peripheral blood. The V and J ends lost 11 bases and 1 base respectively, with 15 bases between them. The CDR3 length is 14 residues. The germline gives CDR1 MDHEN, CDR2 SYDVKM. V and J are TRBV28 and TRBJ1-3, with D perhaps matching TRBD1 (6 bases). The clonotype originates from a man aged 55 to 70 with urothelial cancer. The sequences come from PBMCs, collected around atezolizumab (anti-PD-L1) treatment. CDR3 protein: CAGQAGTSGNTIYF. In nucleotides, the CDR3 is TGTGCCGGACAAGCCGGGACATCTGGAAACACCATATATTTT.